Each of the 18 T cell receptor beta chains below was sequenced from the same sample in a study of blood T cell repertoires in COVID-19. Assay: immunoSEQ multiplex PCR; the TCRdb copy retains only in-frame clones and omits some. This table has around 46,000 clones, 60% to 80% appearing once. Sequencing was carried out using peripheral blood. All receptors come from a human donor with active or convalescent COVID-19. The donor label of this sample is uncertain.

The sample holds one count of this clone. This chain joins TRBV27 and TRBJ1-2, with D tentatively TRBD1 (6 bases). V lost 6 bases and J lost 4, with 15 bases in between. The germline gives CDR1 MNHEY, CDR2 SMNVEV (reference sequence). This CDR3 is 14 amino acids long. CDR3 coding DNA: TGTGCCAGCAGCCCAGGGATAGGGGGCTATGGCTACACCTTC. Encoded protein: CASSPGIGGYGYTF.

The chain has TRBV12-5 and TRBJ1-2, with 7 bases aligning to TRBD1. The germline gives CDR1 LGHNT, CDR2 FRNRAP. The V gene end was trimmed by 8 bases and the J gene end by 6 bases; junction bases not matched to a gene: 6. CDR3 length: 12 residues. This chain's CDR3 is CASSRGSDGYTF. The CDR3 DNA reads TGTGCTAGTTCCAGGGGGTCCGATGGCTACACCTTC.

This rearrangement joins TRBV6-6 to TRBJ2-7; D gene uncertain. V was pared by 5 bases and J by 7 bases, with 12 bases between. The germline V gene has CDR1 MNHNY and CDR2 SVGAGI (reference sequence). The CDR3 covers 12 residues. The CDR3 nucleotides read TGTGCCAGCAGTGACCTAGGCGCTGAGCAGTACTTC. Translation: CASSDLGAEQYF.

This chain connects TRBV18 to TRBJ2-1; weak D call: TRBD2 (5 bases). Looked up from germline, CDR1 is KGHSH and CDR2 is LQKENI. The CDR3 has 17 residues. V lost 3 bases, J lost 4 bases, and 19 bases lay in between. CDR3 coding DNA: TGTGCCAGCTCACCGGGGAGATCTAGCCTACTTTACAATGAGCAGTTCTTC. Its protein is CASSPGRSSLLYNEQFF.

This chain connects TRBV7-8 to TRBJ1-1, with a weak D call TRBD1 (5 bases). CDR3 length: 16 residues. Germline V CDR1 and CDR2: SGHVS, FQNEAQ. The V end lost 5 bases, the J end lost 0 bases, and 16 bases lay between the germline ends. The CDR3 DNA reads TGTGCCAGCAGCGGCCGCAGGGACTTCATGAACACTGAAGCTTTCTTT. Its translation is CASSGRRDFMNTEAFF.

This clone has just a few counts. This rearrangement joins TRBV27 to TRBJ2-7, with 7 bases fitting TRBD1. The V segment lost 2 bases and the J segment 2 bases; nucleotides outside the gene matches: 9. The CDR3 runs to 16 residues. CDR1 MNHEY and CDR2 SMNVEV come from the germline V gene (reference sequence). The CDR3 sequence: CASSLKALQGAYEQYF. The CDR3 DNA reads as TGTGCCAGCAGTTTAAAGGCACTGCAGGGGGCCTACGAGCAGTACTTC.

There are a few counts of this clone. The chain recombines TRBV6-6 with TRBJ2-7; TRBD1 agrees at 7 bases. The CDR3 totals 14 residues. The V gene's germline CDR1 is MNHNY and CDR2 SVGAGI (reference sequence). V gave up 7 bases and J gave up 2 bases; unmatched junction bases: 8. CDR3 sequence reads: CASIKQGNPYEQYF. The CDR3 DNA reads as TGTGCCAGCATCAAACAGGGGAATCCCTACGAGCAGTACTTC.

The rearrangement links TRBV24-1 to TRBJ1-2; D unresolved. V gave up 12 bases and J gave up 7 bases, with 14 bases separating them. The CDR3 spans 11 residues. Germline V lookup: CDR1 KGHDR, CDR2 SFDVKD. The CDR3 sequence is CAARRGFGYTF. DNA of the CDR3: TGTGCCGCCCGGAGAGGTTTTGGCTACACCTTC.

This chain joins TRBV11-2 and TRBJ2-5; 8 bases are shared with TRBD1. Unmatched junction bases numbered 9, after V lost 5 bases and J lost 4 bases. Germline CDR1 is SGHAT and CDR2 is FQNNGV. The CDR3 spans 15 residues. The CDR3 protein is CASSAQTGVGETQYF. Here the CDR3 DNA reads TGTGCCAGCAGCGCCCAGACAGGGGTGGGAGAGACCCAGTACTTC.

CDR3 region: CASTRTSGRSDTQYF. The CDR3 coding sequence is TGTGCCAGTACCCGGACTAGCGGGAGATCAGATACGCAGTATTTT. V is TRBV19 and J is TRBJ2-3; TRBD2 matches at 13 bases. The CDR3 sequence is 15 residues long. With V trimmed by 7 bases and J by 4 bases, 5 bases remained unmatched. Germline CDR1 is LNHDA and CDR2 is SQIVND (reference sequence).

This clone appeared a few times. J is TRBJ2-1 and V is TRBV6-4, with D unclear. The V end lost 7 bases, the J end lost 0 bases, and 10 bases lay between the germline ends. The CDR3 has 14 amino acids. Germline CDR1 MRHNA, CDR2 SNTAGT. The CDR3 protein is CASKKSDSYNEQFF. In DNA, the CDR3 is TGTGCCAGCAAGAAAAGCGACTCCTACAATGAGCAGTTCTTC.

The chain uses TRBV2 and TRBJ1-1, with D perhaps TRBD1 (5 bases). The germline V and J ends were trimmed by 3 bases and 5 bases, with 13 bases remaining between them. Germline assignment: CDR1 SNHLY and CDR2 FYNNEI. The CDR3 covers 14 residues. CDR3 in amino acids: CASSDQGGRTEAFF. The CDR3 DNA reads as TGTGCCAGCAGTGACCAGGGAGGGAGAACTGAAGCTTTCTTT.

This clone was observed a single time. The chain couples TRBV21-1 to TRBJ2-7; TRBD2 was called by the table and not checked on the DNA. TRBV21-1 is a pseudogene segment. This CDR3 is built from 19 residues. The CDR3 reads CASSKSAGCRGRSSYEQYF. CDR3 DNA sequence: TGTGCCAGCAGCAAAAGTGCCGGTTGTCGCGGGAGGAGCTCCTACGAGCAGTACTTC.

This chain uses TRBV20-1 with TRBJ1-1; D call uncertain. Trimming removed 1 base at V and 10 bases at J, with 10 bases between. The CDR3 consists of 11 residues. Germline values: CDR1 DFQATT, CDR2 SNEGSKA (reference sequence). The CDR3 DNA reads TGCAGTGCTAGAGCTGACTTGACAGCTTTCTTT. It yields the protein CSARADLTAFF.

This chain connects TRBV12-3 or TRBV12-4 to TRBJ1-2; D call uncertain. V lost 5 bases, J lost 11 bases, and 18 bases lay in between. The CDR3 runs to 13 residues. The CDR3 bases are TGTGCCAGCAGTCCCGACTCCTTCCAGCGGTACACCTTC. Its translation is CASSPDSFQRYTF.

V is TRBV7-2 and J is TRBJ2-3, with a tentative D call TRBD1 (8 bases). V was pared by 5 bases and J by 10 bases, with 25 bases between. Germline assignment: CDR1 SGHTA and CDR2 FQGNSA. This CDR3 is 16 amino acids long. CDR3 loop: CASSPDRVEAGRPQYF. Here the CDR3 DNA reads TGTGCCAGCAGCCCGGACAGGGTGGAAGCGGGAAGACCGCAGTATTTT.

J is TRBJ1-2 and V is TRBV11-3; 10 bases match TRBD1. This CDR3 is built from 13 residues. The ends lost 5 bases at V and 6 bases at J; junction bases unmatched: 3. The germline V gene has CDR1 SGHNT and CDR2 YENEEA. CDR3 amino acids: CASSKTGGHGYTF. CDR3 nucleotide sequence: TGTGCCAGCAGCAAGACAGGGGGCCATGGCTACACCTTC.

The sample holds a few counts of this clone. The J gene is TRBJ1-6, the V gene TRBV3-1 (or the pseudogene TRBV3-2); 9 bases fit TRBD1. Germline CDR1 and CDR2: LGHDT and YNNKEL (reference sequence). CDR3 size: 13 residues. V gave up 8 bases and J gave up 7 bases; unmatched junction bases: 3. CDR3 in DNA: TGTGCCAGCCTGGGGACAGGGAATTCACCCCTCCACTTT. Translated, it gives CASLGTGNSPLHF.